This TCR beta chain was obtained from a study of cytomegalovirus exposure and HLA in healthy donors (dated by TCRdb to about 2017). Study-level background: The 500 to 800 repertoires of the first cohort and the 95 to 150 validation repertoires were produced on the same platform, according to a later analysis. The study aimed to test whether cataloging public T cell receptors could reveal signatures of past pathogen exposure. Besides the first cohort of about 730 subjects, a separate validation cohort made up of over 95 different subjects was used. The study combined high-throughput TCR immunosequencing, statistical association of individual TCRs with disease status, and machine learning to predict cytomegalovirus infection status.

Receptor libraries were prepared by the immunoSEQ multiplex PCR assay. Turning to the authors' computational methods: A statistical classification framework was built for diagnosing cytomegalovirus status from the catalog of TCR beta chain sequences. TCRdb carries this immuneACCESS record with in-frame sequences only. Its versions omit some clonotypes, under half of them owing to an unresolved V gene in the studies checked, with the rest unexplained. That table is the source of V, J and clone size, and D and trimming were worked out from the DNA. Counted in this sample were a few hundred thousand clones; about 90% of them appeared once. Around 0.34% of the sample is in the top ten clones. The donors were included in the validation cohort of around 120 subjects, a group kept apart from the roughly 680-subject first cohort. Notes on this clone: Its antigen is not yet known. Nothing much larger sits one base from this clone, and base qualities are not available.

Study-level results and caveats: In vitro tests confirmed that three of the cytomegalovirus-associated TCR beta chains recognize cytomegalovirus antigens. A later analysis lacked HLA typing for the validation cohort, so it scored co-occurrence in that cohort across all 110 or so repertoires. In a later analysis, TCRs clustered in the first cohort were found to also tend to co-occur in the 100 to 150 validation repertoires, with around 94% of cluster scores above 0. Cytomegalovirus status was reported to be diagnosed by the classifier with high specificity and sensitivity in both the original and validation cohorts. Most TCR sequences were seen in very few donors, while some public TCRs were found in many individuals. The study listed 150 to 200 TCR beta chains as associated with cytomegalovirus. The authors suggested that the approach could potentially be generalized to other disease states and immunological phenotypes.

Reading from cysteine to phenylalanine, the CDR3 counts 13 amino acids. Here the CDR3 DNA is all that survives: 39 bases in frame from base 1. The germline V gene gives CDR1 as WSHSY and CDR2 as SAAADI. Trimming at the junction amounts to 3 bases on V and 3 bases on J, and the germline ends lie 9 bases apart. Input material: PBMCs. The chain was built from TRBV10-2 and TRBJ2-7; the D gene remains uncertain. The receptor was isolated from a woman in her late teens or twenties in good health and CMV-seronegative. The CDR3 corresponds to CASSDRLNYEQYF. The DNA is as follows: TGCGCCAGCAGTGATCGCCTAAACTACGAGCAGTACTTC.